This T cell receptor beta chain was captured in a study of lymphopenia after photon versus proton radiotherapy. Study-level findings and limits: Proton therapy kept repertoires fairly stable, unlike photons, which gained effector/memory cells. Only patients who died were analyzed for survival; proton advantage is unproven. After lymphocyte nadir, photon-treated repertoires showed oligoclonal expansion, especially CD8+ Temra. A bigger post-nadir fall in TCR diversity correlated inversely with survival time in deceased patients.

Looked up from germline, CDR1 is SGDLS and CDR2 is YYNGEE. Trimming left V 3 bases short and J 1 base short, with 14 bases between. CDR3 length equals 16 residues. As concerns this clone: What it binds is not known.

Clones were sequenced by immunoSEQ multiplex PCR, and TCRdb holds only the in-frame ones, with some missing. The table has approximately 4,900 clones, more than 70% seen once. The chain is built from TRBV9 and TRBJ1-3, with TRBD1 as a possible D gene (6 bases). The receptor comes from an older man with cholangiocarcinoma. The specimen was peripheral blood, collected from a patient treated with photon-based radiotherapy. The CDR3 region is CASSEGPGQSGNTIYF. CDR3 in DNA: TGTGCCAGCAGCGAGGGCCCGGGACAATCTGGAAACACCATATATTTT.